This T cell receptor (beta chain) was sequenced in a study of human T cells and chemical hapten exposure (dated by TCRdb to about 2021). As for the study more broadly: For sensitization, 2% DPC in acetone was applied to a 2 cm by 2 cm area of upper inner arm skin. Peripheral blood TCR repertoire changes were tracked in vivo in alopecia patients during primary and secondary sensitization to the hapten diphenylcyclopropenone (DPC). Patch testing was performed on the upper back with Finn chambers containing 0.01% DPC, and the patch tests were scored after 6 days according to International Contact Dermatitis Research Group standards. Blood samples were taken from patients before sensitization (week 0) and at 2, 6 and about 24 weeks after DPC sensitization. The mostly female patient cohort included alopecia areata with under or over 50% scalp involvement, alopecia totalis and alopecia universalis. Libraries were pooled for sequencing, and variation in per-sample TCR yields was attributed mainly to small differences in library volumes within the pool. Throughout the study period of about 22 weeks, patients also received therapeutic DPC doses to the scalp every week. About 28 alopecia patients gave blood for TCR sequencing at one to four time points (pre-sensitization, 2, 6 and 24 weeks). The research as a whole found: After repeated subsampling, changes were observed in the strength of the expansion versus patch-test correlation and in the threshold at which the correlation became significant. No change with DPC sensitization was found in the number of TCRs above 1 in 1000 frequency, and no evidence of global repertoire structure alterations was found. Because every patient had alopecia, a presumed autoimmune disease, the patients' immune response might differ from that of healthy individuals. Patch test score correlated positively with the number of PT1 expanded TCRs, reaching significance at thresholds 8, 16 and 32 but not at 4. Compared with pre-sensitization or healthy control sets, expanded TCRs formed significantly more large CDR3 similarity clusters, which is consistent with antigen-driven responses.

This clonotype has only a few counts. The target of this receptor is not known. No clone much larger than this one lies a single base away; base qualities are absent. The time point label corresponds to: patch test 3, about 24 weeks after DPC sensitization. This sample's treatment or condition label indicates: therapeutic diphenylcyclopropenone sensitization with weekly scalp DPC. At every patch-test visit, the blood draw took place before the patch test was put on. Patients were considered eligible if aged 18 to 70, diagnosed with alopecia and deemed suitable for DPC therapy, and patients were excluded if pregnant. Total RNA was isolated from unfractionated whole blood collected in Tempus Blood RNA tubes. Library preparation was by RACE. Sequencing was carried out with a NextSeq 500. During library preparation, unique molecular identifiers were attached to individual cDNA molecules so that TCRs could be counted in a quantitative, reproducible way. Each blood RNA sample was used to sequence both TCR alpha and TCR beta chains. The published analysis was carried out like this. A median of roughly 99,000 TCRs per sample was observed, with a range of roughly 23,224 to 700,000. V, J and CDR3 annotation of the TCR reads was performed with the Decombinator software suite. Every sample was subsampled to the same number of TCRs (28,000) for the PS versus PT1 abundance plots. TCRs were defined as expanded if absent before sensitization and observed at least eight times at the 2-week time point. TCRdb ran its own pipeline on the public reads, namely fastp trimming at Q25 and MiXCR clone calling, and kept in-frame beta chains. A single entry per CDR3 protein holds the most common genes and DNA from its merged rows. These V and J calls originate from TCRdb's pipeline instead of the authors' own analysis. The sample table lists roughly 200,000 distinct CDR3 sequences, 24% of them with a count of one. The ten largest clonotypes hold around 2.5% of the sample.

Per the germline V gene, MNHEY is the CDR1 and SVGEGT is the CDR2. The CDR3 covers 15 residues, taking in both the cysteine and the phenylalanine. Of the read, only the CDR3 DNA is kept; its 45 bases are in frame from base 1. From V the trimming removes 5 bases and from J it removes 5 bases, while the gene matches leave 7 bases of the junction unaccounted for. This receptor was obtained from a woman aged 40 to 55 with alopecia areata. Some clones in this sample may be carry-over from other donors' samples. The starting material was whole blood, obtained in connection with sensitization to the hapten diphenylcyclopropenone (DPC). The chain is assembled from TRBV6-2 or TRBV6-3 and TRBJ1-1; TRBD1 lines up with 11 middle nucleotides. The CDR3 in this case is CASSPSGQGATEAFF. The nucleotide sequence reads as follows: TGTGCCAGCAGTCCCTCCGGACAGGGGGCAACTGAAGCTTTCTTT.